This T cell receptor (beta chain) was captured by sequencing in a study of siplizumab effects on memory and regulatory T cells. Points from the study as a whole: There were only a minor fraction of alloreactive clones that mapped to unstimulated subsets. Where siplizumab was present, mappable alloreactive CD4+ clones averaged around 63% Treg-derived, compared with approximately 29% in controls. Apparently key alloresponse contributors, naive T cells also seemed more diverse than memory cells.

Of note for this clone: Its specificity is not known.

Assay used: immunoSEQ multiplex PCR; TCRdb lists only in-frame clones, some missing. The sample lists over 100,000 clones, 92% occurring once. There are 13 residues in the CDR3. V dropped 5 bases and J dropped 6 bases, with 14 bases sitting between them. Germline loops: CDR1 SGHVS, CDR2 FNYEAQ. This receptor was obtained from a human donor in good health. The chain couples TRBV7-6 to TRBJ2-7; D possibly corresponds to TRBD1 (6 bases). Sequenced: Tregs sorted from blood. The CDR3 spells CASSIHREREQYF. CDR3 DNA: TGTGCCAGCAGCATCCACAGGGAGCGCGAGCAGTACTTC.